A single sample is the source of the 8 T cell receptor beta chains below, sequenced in a study of tumor-infiltrating lymphocytes in primary liver carcinoma. Starting material for RNA and DNA co-extraction consisted of about 20-30 mg of unsorted bulk tissue. The input was 500 ng total RNA; TCR beta cDNA was made from it with a constant-region primer. It was through three nested multiplex PCR rounds of slightly modified ARM-PCR that TCR beta libraries arose. Two initial PCR rounds of about 10 cycles each paired TRBV1-TRBV30 forward primers with a C-beta reverse primer. Via MiXCR, TCRdb re-called the multiplex PCR reads, giving one row per CDR3 protein. Altogether about 41,000 distinct CDR3 sequences are present, about three quarters being singletons, with the ten largest covering about 18%. The sample consisted of liver tumor tissue from sampling region 2. Subset of the sample: tumor region T2, inferior pole. The receptors were sampled from a man aged 35-49 years with primary liver carcinoma and hepatitis B virus infection.

About this clonotype: The junction differs from germline at one of its ends, possibly a read error. The gene calls are TRBV7-9 and TRBJ1-4, with D unclear. The CDR3 length is 14 residues. From germline, CDR1 is SEHNR and CDR2 FQNEAQ (reference sequence). The CDR3 is CASSLAGQSEELFF. The CDR3 region has the DNA TGTGCCAGCAGCTTAGCTGGCCAGAGTGAAGAACTGTTTTTT. Based on the CDR3 plus reference TRBV7-9 and TRBJ1-4, the full variable domain is DTGVSQNPRHKITKRGQNVTFRCDPISEHNRLYWYRQTLGQGPEFLTYFQNEAQLEKSRLLSDRFSAERPKGSFSTLEIQRTEQGDSAMYLCASSLAGQSEELFFGSGTQLSVL.

Regarding this clonotype: One end of the junction fails to match germline, which may point to a read error. The V call is TRBV6-5, the J call TRBJ2-5; 7 bases agree with TRBD2. Germline CDR1 and CDR2: MNHEY and SVGAGI. The CDR3 extends over 15 amino acids. The CDR3 DNA sequence: TGTGCCAGCAGTTACTCGACGGGGAGGGGAGAGACCCTGTACTTC. It is translated as CASSYSTGRGETLYF.

Concerning this clonotype itself: Since a much larger clone is just one base distant, this may be a read error. The rearrangement joins TRBV5-6 to TRBJ2-7, with D tentatively TRBD2 (6 bases). Per germline, CDR1 SGHDT and CDR2 YYEEEE. The CDR3 sequence is 13 residues long. CDR3 region: CTSSRDLPYEQYF. CDR3 DNA: TGTACCAGCAGCCGGGACTTACCCTACGAGCAGTACTTC.

As DNA, the CDR3 is TGTGCCAGTAACTTTAACAGGGGGCAAGAGACCCAGTACTTC. Translated, it gives CASNFNRGQETQYF. The chain couples TRBV5-4 to TRBJ2-5, with 8 bases that match TRBD1. The CDR3 totals 14 residues. Per germline, CDR1 SGHNT and CDR2 YYREEE (reference sequence). Trimming removed 8 bases from V and 2 bases from J; junction bases left unmatched: 8.

For this clonotype: One end of the junction does not line up with germline, which may come from a read error. The CDR3 loop reads CRVGTSAANTGGLLF. The CDR3 nucleotides are TGCAGAGTTGGGACTAGCGCGGCGAACACCGGGGGGCTGCTTTTT. The chain joins TRBV29-1 to TRBJ2-2, with 10 bases fitting TRBD2. Germline loops: CDR1 SQVTM, CDR2 ANQGSEA. The CDR3 has 15 amino acids.

As to this clonotype: The junction departs from germline at one end; a sequencing error may be responsible. V usage is TRBV11-2 and J usage is TRBJ2-6, with a possible D match to TRBD2 (6 bases). Germline CDR1 is SGHAT and CDR2 is FQNNGV. The CDR3 covers 21 residues. CDR3 protein: CASNMGGDSGISVSGANVMTF. The CDR3 DNA is TGTGCCAGCAACATGGGGGGAGACAGTGGCATTTCCGTCTCTGGGGCCAACGTCATGACTTTC.

Comments on this clonotype: The junction does not match germline at one end; this may be a read error. The chain recombines TRBV29-1 with TRBJ2-1, with 7 bases aligning to TRBD2. CDR3 length equals 15 residues. Germline CDR1 SQVTM, CDR2 ANQGSEA. The CDR3 DNA is TGCAGCGTTGGACTAGTGGGAGGGTTCTACAATGAGCAGCCCTTC. This sequence encodes CSVGLVGGFYNEQPF.

This clonotype was counted once. One end of the junction does not line up with germline, which may come from a read error. The rearrangement links TRBV28 to TRBJ2-7; D gene ambiguous. CDR3 length: 14 residues. In germline, CDR1 is MDHEN, CDR2 SYDVKM. DNA of the CDR3: TGTGCCAACAGTTTAAGGCACCTACCGCGTGAGCAGTACTTC. It codes for CANSLRHLPREQYF. Looking up the rest from reference TRBV28 and TRBJ2-7 gives the full variable domain: DVKVTQSSRYLVKRTGEKVFLECVQDMDHENMFWYRQDPGLGLRLIYFSYDVKMKEKGDIPEGYSVSREKKERFSLILESASTNQTSMYLCANSLRHLPREQYFGPGTRLTVT.